What follows are 19 T cell receptor beta chains derived from one specimen sequenced in a study of blood T cell repertoires in COVID-19. The method was immunoSEQ multiplex PCR; TCRdb's version includes in-frame clones alone and lacks a portion of them. The sample holds over 150,000 clones; about 80% are singletons and the top ten take 29%. The specimen sequenced was peripheral blood. The receptors here all came from a woman aged 55-69 years with acute or convalescent COVID-19.

This clone showed up just once. The chain has TRBV3-1 (or the pseudogene TRBV3-2) and TRBJ1-2, with D uncertain. Between the trimmed V and J ends, which lost 6 bases and 5 bases, there was a span of 13 bases. The germline V gene encodes CDR1 LGHDT and CDR2 YNNKEL (reference sequence). This CDR3 has 13 residues. CDR3 residues: CASSPTESYGYTF. As DNA, the CDR3 is TGTGCCAGCAGTCCCACCGAGTCATATGGCTACACCTTC.

The J gene is TRBJ2-5, the V gene TRBV5-6; D unresolved. V dropped 0 bases and J dropped 5 bases, with 11 bases sitting between them. Germline V gene sequence: CDR1 SGHDT, CDR2 YYEEEE. The CDR3 extends over 14 amino acids. CDR3 loop: CASSLALLSETQYF. The CDR3 nucleotides are TGTGCCAGCAGCTTGGCCCTTTTATCCGAGACCCAGTACTTC.

V usage is TRBV7-2 and J usage is TRBJ2-5; D is perhaps TRBD1 (8 bases). The germline V and J ends were trimmed by 5 bases and 5 bases, with 15 bases remaining between them. Looked up from germline, CDR1 is SGHTA and CDR2 is FQGNSA. The CDR3 has 14 residues. CDR3 amino acids: CASSIQGGRETQYF. The CDR3, as DNA: TGTGCCAGCAGCATACAGGGGGGGAGGGAGACCCAGTACTTC.

The V and J genes are TRBV28 and TRBJ1-5; TRBD1 aligns across 9 bases. V shed 3 bases, J shed 4 bases, and the junction held 4 bases outside the gene matches. Germline lookup yields CDR1 MDHEN and CDR2 SYDVKM. CDR3 length equals 15 residues. For the CDR3, the DNA is TGTGCCAGCAGTTTCGGGACAGGGTATAATCAGCCCCAGCATTTT. The encoded protein is CASSFGTGYNQPQHF.

The chain recombines TRBV20-1 with TRBJ1-4, with D perhaps TRBD1 (6 bases). Looked up from germline, CDR1 is DFQATT and CDR2 is SNEGSKA (reference sequence). The CDR3 has 14 amino acids. V was pared by 3 bases and J by 8 bases, with 16 bases between. The CDR3 region is CSASWGGAQEKLFF. CDR3 bases: TGCAGTGCTAGTTGGGGGGGCGCCCAAGAAAAACTGTTTTTT.

J is TRBJ2-2 and V is TRBV15; D not resolved. Between the trimmed V and J ends, which lost 3 bases and 6 bases, there was a span of 8 bases. The CDR3 is 13 residues long. The germline V gene encodes CDR1 LNHNV and CDR2 YYDKDF (reference sequence). CDR3 sequence (DNA): TGTGCCACCAGCAGGCGAGATTCCGGGGAGCTGTTTTTT. Its translation: CATSRRDSGELFF.

Concerning this clone itself: One junction end does not reproduce the germline sequence, and a read error may be involved. The V call is TRBV28, the J call TRBJ1-5, with unresolved D. The CDR3 extends over 15 amino acids. The germline V gene encodes CDR1 MDHEN and CDR2 SYDVKM. The CDR3: CASSLVSTTNRPQHF. CDR3 bases: TGTGCCAGCAGTTTAGTCTCAACAACTAATCGGCCCCAGCATTTT.

The chain joins TRBV6-2 or TRBV6-3 to TRBJ1-5; tentative D call: TRBD1 (5 bases). V was clipped by 2 bases and J by 6 bases, with 8 bases between them. Germline lookup yields CDR1 MNHEY and CDR2 SVGEGT. CDR3 length: 13 residues. In nucleotides, the CDR3 is TGTGCCAGCAGTTACGGGGGGAGTCAGCCCCAGCATTTT. Its translation: CASSYGGSQPQHF.

This clone appeared once. The rearrangement links TRBV2 to TRBJ1-1; 9 bases agree with TRBD1. This CDR3 contains 15 residues. The ends lost 6 bases at V and 6 bases at J; junction bases unmatched: 11. In germline, CDR1 is SNHLY, CDR2 FYNNEI. The CDR3 sequence is CASRDRGFGKSEAFF. CDR3 nucleotide sequence: TGTGCCAGCAGGGACAGGGGATTCGGAAAGTCTGAAGCTTTCTTT. Supplemented by reference TRBV2 and TRBJ1-1, the full variable domain reads EPEVTQTPSHQVTQMGQEVILRCVPISNHLYFYWYRQILGQKVEFLVSFYNNEISEKSEIFDDQFSVERPDGSNFTLKIRSTKLEDSAMYFCASRDRGFGKSEAFFGQGTRLTVV.

The gene calls are TRBV5-1 and TRBJ2-5; 8 positions match TRBD1. Per the germline V gene, CDR1 is SGHRS and CDR2 is YFSETQ. J gave up 4 bases and V 4 bases, and 3 bases lay outside the gene matches. The CDR3 totals 13 residues. CDR3 coding DNA: TGCGCCAGCAGCCAAGGACAGGGAGAGACCCAGTACTTC. Protein sequence: CASSQGQGETQYF. Variable domain in full (rest from reference TRBV5-1 and TRBJ2-5): KAGVTQTPRYLIKTRGQQVTLSCSPISGHRSVSWYQQTPGQGLQFLFEYFSETQRNKGNFPGRFSGRQFSNSRSEMNVSTLELGDSALYLCASSQGQGETQYFGPGTRLLVL.

V and J are TRBV11-3 and TRBJ2-1; TRBD2 might be the D (6 bases). Deletions cut 2 bases from V and 6 bases from J, with 14 bases between. CDR1 is SGHNT and CDR2 is YENEEA in the germline V gene. The CDR3 totals 15 residues. Here the CDR3 reads CASSLIGGTGNEQFF. The CDR3 DNA is TGTGCCAGCAGCTTAATTGGAGGGACCGGCAATGAGCAGTTCTTC.

This chain uses TRBV7-9 with TRBJ1-1; 9 bases fit TRBD1. The CDR3 extends over 15 amino acids. V dropped 5 bases and J dropped 5; count of bases not matched to a gene: 9. Germline CDR1 and CDR2: SEHNR and FQNEAQ (reference sequence). The CDR3 coding sequence is TGTGCCAGCAGCCGTACAGGGGGCGAAAGGACTGAAGCTTTCTTT. Its protein is CASSRTGGERTEAFF.

V is TRBV7-9 and J is TRBJ1-1, with 8 bases that match TRBD1. The CDR3 covers 14 residues. Trimming took 10 bases from V and 2 from J; bases not matched to a gene: 9. Germline CDR1 reads SEHNR; CDR2 reads FQNEAQ (reference sequence). The CDR3 coding sequence is TGTGCCACCGACAGGGGCCTACCTAACACTGAAGCTTTCTTT. This sequence encodes CATDRGLPNTEAFF.

V usage is TRBV14 and J usage is TRBJ2-7; 9 nucleotides match TRBD2. In germline, CDR1 is SGHDN, CDR2 FVKESK. The CDR3 covers 15 residues. The V and J ends lost 2 bases and 2 bases, in that order; junction bases with no gene match: 4. This CDR3 reads CASSQRASGAYEQYF. The CDR3 coding sequence is TGTGCCAGCAGCCAAAGGGCTAGCGGGGCCTACGAGCAGTACTTC.

The chain recombines TRBV6-1 with TRBJ1-3, with TRBD1 as a possible D gene (6 bases). The V and J ends lost 2 bases and 0 bases respectively, with 23 bases between them. The CDR3 is made up of 20 amino acids. Germline CDR1 reads MNHNS; CDR2 reads SASEGT. The CDR3 here is CASSERGGGKQRLSGNTIYF. CDR3 bases: TGTGCCAGCAGTGAACGGGGAGGGGGGAAGCAGCGTCTCTCTGGAAACACCATATATTTT.

This clone was detected only once. J is TRBJ1-5 and V is TRBV19, with a weak D call TRBD1 (6 bases). This CDR3 is 16 amino acids long. CDR1 LNHDA and CDR2 SQIVND come from the germline V gene (reference sequence). Trimming cost V 6 bases and J 0 bases, with 15 bases left between them. CDR3: CASRFGQLFSNQPQHF. CDR3 sequence (DNA): TGTGCCAGTAGATTTGGACAGCTTTTTAGCAATCAGCCCCAGCATTTT.

The J gene is TRBJ2-6, the V gene TRBV3-1 (or the pseudogene TRBV3-2), with D possibly TRBD1 on 5 matching bases. There are 14 residues in the CDR3. The V end lost 4 bases, the J end lost 3 bases, and 7 bases lay between the germline ends. Germline values: CDR1 LGHDT, CDR2 YNNKEL (reference sequence). The CDR3 DNA reads as TGTGCCAGCAGCCCCCAGGGTGGGGCCAACGTCCTGACTTTC. Amino acids: CASSPQGGANVLTF.

The rearrangement uses TRBV5-5 and TRBJ2-6; D is perhaps TRBD2 (5 bases). V lost 4 bases, J lost 4 bases, and 15 bases lay in between. Germline CDR1 reads SGHKS; CDR2 reads YYEKEE (reference sequence). The CDR3 is 16 amino acids. The DNA of the CDR3 is TGTGCCAGCAGCCTCGGCGGGCTGATGGGGGCCAACGTCCTGACTTTC. It codes for CASSLGGLMGANVLTF.

This chain connects TRBV27 to TRBJ1-3; 9 bases line up with TRBD1. The CDR3 sequence is 16 residues long. The ends lost 6 bases at V and 2 bases at J; junction bases unmatched: 8. CDR1 MNHEY and CDR2 SMNVEV come from the germline V gene (reference sequence). CDR3 coding DNA: TGTGCCAGCAGCCACCGGGACAGGGTAACTGGAAACACCATATATTTT. It specifies CASSHRDRVTGNTIYF.